Listed below are T cell receptor beta chains from one sample, sequenced in a study of preoperative IRX-2 immunotherapy in early breast cancer. Sequenced by immunoSEQ multiplex PCR; TCRdb stores in-frame clones only, minus some. The data hold roughly 26,000 clones, with roughly four fifths observed a single time. Source: lymph node tissue, taken after IRX-2 immunotherapy. The receptors shown here come from a human donor with breast cancer. CDR3s include the opening cysteine and the closing phenylalanine or tryptophan. A D gene is named only where the DNA matches it firmly. Some rows mark clone size as missing; the rest say once, few, many or name a class of expanded clone.

TRBV29-1,TRBJ1-1,-,-,TGCAGCGTTGTAAGGGCCTTGAACACTGAAGCTTTCTTT,CSVVRALNTEAFF
TRBV12-5,TRBJ1-3,-,TRBD1,TGTGCCAGCGCCCGTTTGACAGGGGCGCCGGGGAACACCATATATTTT,CASARLTGAPGNTIYF
TRBV5-1,TRBJ2-3,-,TRBD2,TGCGCCAGCAGCTTGAGCGGCGGGGGGATAACAGATACGCAGTATTTT,CASSLSGGGITDTQYF
TRBV7-5,TRBJ2-3,-,-,TGTGCCAGCACCCAGAGTGGGAGCCGATCTCGCATTTCAGATACGCAGTATTTT,CASTQSGSRSRISDTQYF
TRBV7-2,TRBJ2-3,-,-,TGTGCCAGCAGCTTCAGGTGGGCAGATACGCAGTATTTT,CASSFRWADTQYF
TRBV15,TRBJ1-2,-,-,TGTGCCACCGGCCGGCGGGCAGGGATCGATGGCTACACCTTC,CATGRRAGIDGYTF
TRBV19,TRBJ1-5,once,TRBD1,TGTGCCAGTAGTAACAGGGGTCCTGGGTTCAATCAGCCCCAGCATTTT,CASSNRGPGFNQPQHF
TRBV6-7,TRBJ1-1,-,TRBD1,TGTGCCAGCAGAGAGGGACAGCTGAACACTGAAGCTTTCTTT,CASREGQLNTEAFF
TRBV19,TRBJ2-1,-,-,TGTGCCAGTAGTATGGACTCCTACAATGAGCAGTTCTTC,CASSMDSYNEQFF
TRBV5-1,TRBJ1-4,-,-,TGCGCCAGTAGCGGGGGGAGAGAGAATGAAAAACTGTTTTTT,CASSGGRENEKLFF
TRBV1,TRBJ2-5,once,-,TGCGCCAGCAGCCAAGGTCGGGGCCTGGAGACCCAGTACTTC,CASSQGRGLETQYF
TRBV10-2,TRBJ2-1,-,-,TGCGCCAGCAGTGTGGTAGGTGATGAGCAGTTCTTC,CASSVVGDEQFF
TRBV18,TRBJ1-5,few,TRBD1,TGTGCCAGCTCACGGGACAGGGTCGGACAGCCCCAGCATTTT,CASSRDRVGQPQHF
TRBV30,TRBJ1-5,-,TRBD1,TGTGCCTGGAGTGCCGGGGACAGGGGTTCGCATAGCAATCAGCCCCAGCATTTT,CAWSAGDRGSHSNQPQHF
TRBV19,TRBJ1-1,-,-,TGTGCCAGTAGTACCCTGACAGCAATGAACACTGAAGCTTTCTTT,CASSTLTAMNTEAFF
TRBV11-3,TRBJ1-4,-,TRBD1,TGTGCCAGCAGCTTTTCTCGGGACAGGGGAATAGTTCAACGAAAACTGTTTTTT,CASSFSRDRGIVQRKLFF